This T cell receptor (beta chain) was captured in a study of blood T cell repertoires in COVID-19. Study-level information: The study drew acute and convalescent COVID-19 samples from the United States, Italy and Spain. T cells, B-cell-depleted T cells, or PBMCs supplied cDNA or gDNA.

CDR3 length: 16 amino acids. V shed 1 base and J 3 bases; nucleotides not matched to a gene: 6. The V gene's germline CDR1 is SGHRS and CDR2 YFSETQ. There are a few counts of this clone. As handled by the study authors: Nucleated cell counts were estimated from reference gene primer amplification. TCRdb keeps only in-frame clones here, not all; method: immunoSEQ multiplex PCR. For V, J and clone size, that table is used; D and trimming come from the DNA. The sample carries fewer than 180,000 clones, approximately 88% recorded once. The sequencing input was peripheral blood. This TCR was sampled from a man aged 70 or older with acute or convalescent COVID-19. V is TRBV5-1 and J is TRBJ2-2; 7 bases align to TRBD1. CDR3 nucleotides: TGCGCCAGCAGCTTGACTTACAGGGGACACACCGGGGAGCTGTTTTTT. Translating gives CASSLTYRGHTGELFF.